The clone carrying this TCR beta chain came up many times. These data originate in a study of T cells after yellow fever vaccination. Study-wide background: Fractions with few cells were prepared using SMART-Seq v4 Ultra Low Input.

The V gene lost 5 bases and the J gene lost 6 bases, with 16 bases spanning the gap. The germline V gene has CDR1 MNHEY and CDR2 SMNVEV (reference sequence). The CDR3 extends over 14 amino acids. Synthesis of TCR cDNA relied on 5'RACE template switching, which attached a universal primer site and UMIs. TCRdb redid the calling of the 5' RACE reads with MiXCR, one entry per CDR3 protein. The sample lists approximately 300,000 distinct CDR3 sequences; around 10% were seen once. The chain employs TRBV27 and TRBJ1-1; D is possibly TRBD1 (5 bases). Sequencing used CD4+ T cells sorted from PBMCs, obtained 45 days after the yellow fever booster vaccination. The clonotype was recovered from a man aged 18 to 29 who received the YFV17D yellow fever vaccine. Here the CDR3 DNA reads TGTGCCAGCAGTCCCCTCGTGGGGACGTCTGAAGCTTTCTTT. Its translation is CASSPLVGTSEAFF.